This TCR beta chain was sequenced for a study of CD8 T cells in Susac syndrome. Negative isolation yielded CD4+ and CD8+ T cells, and FACS enriched TEMRA cells. There are 13 residues in the CDR3. V was pared by 10 bases and J by 2 bases, with 14 bases between. Germline V gene lookup returns CDR1 ENHRY and CDR2 SYGVKD. RNA, at about 0.5 to 1 ug, was reverse transcribed with random hexamers. TCR beta CDR3 was amplified by immunoSEQ covering 54 Vbeta and 13 Jbeta. MiXCR was run by TCRdb on the immunoSEQ multiplex PCR reads, yielding one entry per CDR3 protein. In the table there are more than 250,000 distinct CDR3 sequences, around 90% of which are singletons.

The specimen sequenced was CD4+ T cells from PBMCs. The V and J genes are TRBV10-3 and TRBJ1-1; D call uncertain. The source of this sequence is a human donor with multiple sclerosis. Here the CDR3 reads CATERVLNTEAFF. The CDR3 DNA follows: TGTGCCACCGAGAGGGTTCTAAACACTGAAGCTTTCTTT.